The entry below describes one T cell receptor (beta chain). No antigen is known for it. The data were obtained in a study of Tregs in tolerant kidney transplant recipients. Across the whole study: Recipients received nonmyeloablative bone marrow transplants from related graft donors, with transient mixed chimerism.

The J segment lost 7 bases and the V segment lost 5 bases, leaving 6 bases of the junction unmatched. CDR3 length: 14 residues. Germline V gene sequence: CDR1 SGHTA, CDR2 FQGNSA. The study's findings and limits: For some patients, primers changed over time, blocking nucleotide-level comparison. Antigen-driven expansion was suggested because donor-specific Tregs expanded more than all Tregs in tolerant patients.

This table comes from immunoSEQ multiplex PCR, and its TCRdb copy is limited to in-frame clones, with some not included. The sample has 90,000 to 120,000 clones; 90% are singletons. CD4+CD25+CD127- Tregs, CD4+CD25- non-Tregs, CD4 and CD8 cells were sorted. The sequenced sample was CD4+ T cells from blood, obtained before the transplant. The sequence was obtained from a human donor who received a combined kidney and bone marrow transplant. The chain has TRBV7-2 and TRBJ1-4; 8 bases line up with TRBD1. Written as DNA, the CDR3 is TGTGCCAGCAGCCCGAGGACAGGGAGTGAAAAACTGTTTTTT. Translated: CASSPRTGSEKLFF.